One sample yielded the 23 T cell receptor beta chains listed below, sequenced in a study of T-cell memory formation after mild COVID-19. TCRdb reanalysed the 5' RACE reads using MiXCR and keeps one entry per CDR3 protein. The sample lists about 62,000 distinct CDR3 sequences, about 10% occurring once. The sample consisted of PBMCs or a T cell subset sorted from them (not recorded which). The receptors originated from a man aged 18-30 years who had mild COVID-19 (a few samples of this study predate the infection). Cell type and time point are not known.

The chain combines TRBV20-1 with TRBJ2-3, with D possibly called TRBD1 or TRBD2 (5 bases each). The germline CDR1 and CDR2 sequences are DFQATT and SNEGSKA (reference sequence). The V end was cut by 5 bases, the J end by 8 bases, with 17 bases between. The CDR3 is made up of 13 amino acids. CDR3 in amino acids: CSAPGTPGGTQYF. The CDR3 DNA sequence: TGCAGTGCTCCCGGGACCCCGGGCGGTACGCAGTATTTT.

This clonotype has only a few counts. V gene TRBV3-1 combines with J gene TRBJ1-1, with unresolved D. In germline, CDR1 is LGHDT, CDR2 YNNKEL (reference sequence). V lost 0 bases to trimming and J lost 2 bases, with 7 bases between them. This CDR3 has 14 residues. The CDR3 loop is CASSQDFVNTEAFF. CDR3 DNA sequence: TGTGCCAGCAGCCAAGACTTCGTTAACACTGAAGCTTTCTTT.

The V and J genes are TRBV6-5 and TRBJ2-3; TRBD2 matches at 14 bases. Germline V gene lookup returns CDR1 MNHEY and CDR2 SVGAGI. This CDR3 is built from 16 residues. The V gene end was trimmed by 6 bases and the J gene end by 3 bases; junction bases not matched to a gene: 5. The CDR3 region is CASRTSGGAGTDTQYF. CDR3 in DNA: TGTGCCAGCAGGACTAGCGGGGGGGCCGGGACAGATACGCAGTATTTT.

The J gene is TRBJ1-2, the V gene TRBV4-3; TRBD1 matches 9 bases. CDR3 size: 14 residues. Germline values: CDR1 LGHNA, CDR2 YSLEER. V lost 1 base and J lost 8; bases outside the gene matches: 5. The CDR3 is CASSQGDRVGGYTF. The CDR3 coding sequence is TGCGCCAGCAGCCAAGGGGACAGGGTTGGCGGCTACACCTTC.

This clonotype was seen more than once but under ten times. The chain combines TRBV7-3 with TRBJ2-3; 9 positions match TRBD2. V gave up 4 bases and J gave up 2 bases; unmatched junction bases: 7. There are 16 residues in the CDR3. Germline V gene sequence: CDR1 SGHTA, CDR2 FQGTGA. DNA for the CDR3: TGTGCCAGCAGCTCTGGGACTAGCCGTGACACAGATACGCAGTATTTT. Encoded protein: CASSSGTSRDTDTQYF.

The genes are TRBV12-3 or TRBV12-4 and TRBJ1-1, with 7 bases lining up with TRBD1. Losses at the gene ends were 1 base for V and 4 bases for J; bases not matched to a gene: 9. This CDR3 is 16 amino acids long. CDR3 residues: CASSLGTGIRVTEAFF. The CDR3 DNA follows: TGTGCCAGCAGTTTAGGGACAGGTATTCGGGTCACTGAAGCTTTCTTT.

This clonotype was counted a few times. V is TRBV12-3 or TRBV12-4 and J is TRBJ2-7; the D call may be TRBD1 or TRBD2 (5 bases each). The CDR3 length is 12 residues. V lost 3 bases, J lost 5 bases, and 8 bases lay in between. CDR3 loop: CASSFWGNEQYV. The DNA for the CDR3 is TGTGCCAGCAGTTTTTGGGGGAACGAGCAGTACGTC.

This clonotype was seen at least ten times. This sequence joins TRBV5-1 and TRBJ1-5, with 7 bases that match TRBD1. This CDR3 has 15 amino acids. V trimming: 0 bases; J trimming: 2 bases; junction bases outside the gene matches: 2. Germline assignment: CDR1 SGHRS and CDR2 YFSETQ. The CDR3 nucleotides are TGCGCCAGCAGCTTGGAAGGGGGCGGCAATCAGCCCCAGCATTTT. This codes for CASSLEGGGNQPQHF. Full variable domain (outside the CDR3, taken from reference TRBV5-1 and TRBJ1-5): KAGVTQTPRYLIKTRGQQVTLSCSPISGHRSVSWYQQTPGQGLQFLFEYFSETQRNKGNFPGRFSGRQFSNSRSEMNVSTLELGDSALYLCASSLEGGGNQPQHFGDGTRLSIL.

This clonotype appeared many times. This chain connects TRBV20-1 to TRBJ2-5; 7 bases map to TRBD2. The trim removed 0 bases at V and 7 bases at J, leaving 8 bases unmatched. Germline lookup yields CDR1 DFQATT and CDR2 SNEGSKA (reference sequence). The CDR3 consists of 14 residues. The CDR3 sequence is CSAREALASGTQYF. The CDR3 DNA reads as TGCAGTGCTAGAGAGGCACTAGCGTCGGGGACCCAGTACTTC.

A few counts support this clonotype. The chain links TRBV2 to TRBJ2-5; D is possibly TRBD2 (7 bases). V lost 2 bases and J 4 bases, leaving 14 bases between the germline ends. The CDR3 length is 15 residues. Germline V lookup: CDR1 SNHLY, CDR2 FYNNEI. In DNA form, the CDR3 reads TGTGCCAGCAGTGAACTACGGGGGGCCCCAGAGACCCAGTACTTC. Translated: CASSELRGAPETQYF.

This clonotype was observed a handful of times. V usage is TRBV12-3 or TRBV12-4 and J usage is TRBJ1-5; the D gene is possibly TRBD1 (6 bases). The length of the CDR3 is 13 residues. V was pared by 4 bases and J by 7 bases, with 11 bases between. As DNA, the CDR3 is TGTGCCAGCAGTTCTCAGGGGCCCCAGCCCCAGCATTTT. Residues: CASSSQGPQPQHF.

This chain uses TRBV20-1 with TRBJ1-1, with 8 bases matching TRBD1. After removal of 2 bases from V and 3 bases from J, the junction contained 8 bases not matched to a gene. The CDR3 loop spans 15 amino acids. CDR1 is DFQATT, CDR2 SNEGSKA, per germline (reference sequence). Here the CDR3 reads CSARPVTGVYTEAFF. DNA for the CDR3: TGCAGTGCTAGACCTGTGACAGGGGTTTACACTGAAGCTTTCTTT.

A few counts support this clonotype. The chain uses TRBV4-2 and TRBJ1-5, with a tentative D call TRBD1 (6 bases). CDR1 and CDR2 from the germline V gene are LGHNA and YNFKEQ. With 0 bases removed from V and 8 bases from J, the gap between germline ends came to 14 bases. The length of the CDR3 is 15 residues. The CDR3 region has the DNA TGTGCCAGCAGCCAAGATCCGAGAGGGGGAAAGCCCCAGCATTTT. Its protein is CASSQDPRGGKPQHF.

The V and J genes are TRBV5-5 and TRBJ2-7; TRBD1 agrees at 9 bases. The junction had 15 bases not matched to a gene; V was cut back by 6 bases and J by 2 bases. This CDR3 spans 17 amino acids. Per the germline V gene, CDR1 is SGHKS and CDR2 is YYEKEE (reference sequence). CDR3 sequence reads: CASKKYPPRDRAYEQYF. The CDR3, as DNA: TGTGCCAGCAAAAAATACCCCCCCCGGGACAGGGCCTACGAGCAGTACTTC.

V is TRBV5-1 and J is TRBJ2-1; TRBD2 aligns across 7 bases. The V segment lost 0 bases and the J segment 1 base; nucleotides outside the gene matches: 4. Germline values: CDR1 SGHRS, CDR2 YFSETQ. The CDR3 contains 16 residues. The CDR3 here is CASSLVARESYNEQFF. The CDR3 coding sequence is TGCGCCAGCAGCTTGGTTGCGCGGGAGTCCTACAATGAGCAGTTCTTC.

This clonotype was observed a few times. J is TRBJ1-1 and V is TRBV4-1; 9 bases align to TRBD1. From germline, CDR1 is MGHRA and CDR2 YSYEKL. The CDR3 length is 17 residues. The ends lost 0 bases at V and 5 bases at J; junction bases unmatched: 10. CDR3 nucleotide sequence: TGCGCCAGCAGCCAAGACCAAAACAGGGGGCGAGGTACTGAAGCTTTCTTT. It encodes CASSQDQNRGRGTEAFF.

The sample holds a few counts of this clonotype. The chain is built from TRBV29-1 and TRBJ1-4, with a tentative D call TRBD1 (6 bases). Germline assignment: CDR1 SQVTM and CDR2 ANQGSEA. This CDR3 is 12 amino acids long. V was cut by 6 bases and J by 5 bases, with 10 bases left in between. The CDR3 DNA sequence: TGCAGCGTGGGACACGTCAATGAAAAACTGTTTTTT. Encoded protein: CSVGHVNEKLFF.

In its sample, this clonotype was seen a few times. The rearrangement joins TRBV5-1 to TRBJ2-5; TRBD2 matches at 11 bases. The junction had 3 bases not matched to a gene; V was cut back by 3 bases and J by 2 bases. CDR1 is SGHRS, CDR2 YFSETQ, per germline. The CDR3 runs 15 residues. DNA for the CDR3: TGCGCCAGCAGCTACGGGACTAGCGGTCAAGAGACCCAGTACTTC. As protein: CASSYGTSGQETQYF.

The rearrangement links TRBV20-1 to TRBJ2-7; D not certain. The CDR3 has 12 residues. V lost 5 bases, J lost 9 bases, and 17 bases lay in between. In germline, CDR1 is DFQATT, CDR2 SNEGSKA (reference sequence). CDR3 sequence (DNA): TGCAGTGCTTCACCGGGCTTTTTCGGGCAGTACTTC. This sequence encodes CSASPGFFGQYF.

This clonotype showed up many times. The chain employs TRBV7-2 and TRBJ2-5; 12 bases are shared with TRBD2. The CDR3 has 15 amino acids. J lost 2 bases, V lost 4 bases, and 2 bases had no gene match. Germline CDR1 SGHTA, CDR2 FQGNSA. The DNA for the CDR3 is TGTGCCAGCAGCTCGGGACTAGCGGGTCAAGAGACCCAGTACTTC. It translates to CASSSGLAGQETQYF.

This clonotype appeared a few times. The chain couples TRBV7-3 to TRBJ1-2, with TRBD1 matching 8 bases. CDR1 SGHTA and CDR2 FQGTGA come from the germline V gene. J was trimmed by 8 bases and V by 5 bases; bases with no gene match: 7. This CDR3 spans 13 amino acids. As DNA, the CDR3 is TGTGCCAGCAGCCGACAGGGGTTTGAAGGCTACACCTTC. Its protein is CASSRQGFEGYTF.

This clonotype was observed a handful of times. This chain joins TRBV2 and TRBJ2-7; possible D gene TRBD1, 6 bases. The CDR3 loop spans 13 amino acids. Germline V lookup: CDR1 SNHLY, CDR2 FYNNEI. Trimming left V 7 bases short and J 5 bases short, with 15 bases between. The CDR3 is CASIGGQGDEQYF. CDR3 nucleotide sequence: TGTGCCAGCATTGGGGGCCAAGGGGACGAGCAGTACTTC.

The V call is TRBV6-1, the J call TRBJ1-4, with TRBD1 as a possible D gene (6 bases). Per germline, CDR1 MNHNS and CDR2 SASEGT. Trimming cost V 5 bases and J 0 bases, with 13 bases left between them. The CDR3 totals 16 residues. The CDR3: CASSPRTDATNEKLFF. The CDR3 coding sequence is TGTGCCAGCAGTCCCAGGACAGACGCAACTAATGAAAAACTGTTTTTT.